This entry lists 27 T cell receptor beta chains sequenced from one sample in a study of cytotoxic CD8 clonotypes in ibrutinib-treated CLL. Sequenced by immunoSEQ multiplex PCR; TCRdb stores in-frame clones only, minus some. Seen here are 250,000 to 350,000 clones, 76% observed once, and the top ten hold approximately 5.1%. Sequencing was performed on PBMCs, taken at disease progression, from a patient treated with ibrutinib. Source of these receptors: a human donor with chronic lymphocytic leukemia.

The table lists this clone with a few counts. CDR3 in amino acids: CASSYGIRGIEQFF. DNA for the CDR3: TGTGCCAGCAGTTACGGGATTAGGGGTATTGAGCAGTTCTTC. J is TRBJ2-1 and V is TRBV6-5; D is perhaps TRBD1 (5 bases). Between the trimmed V and J ends, which lost 2 bases and 9 bases, there was a span of 14 bases. This CDR3 is built from 14 residues. The germline V gene has CDR1 MNHEY and CDR2 SVGAGI.

This clone has a single count. This chain uses TRBV4-3 with TRBJ1-5; D may be TRBD1 (5 bases). CDR1 and CDR2 from the germline V gene are LGHNA and YSLEER. The CDR3 length is 15 residues. The V gene lost 0 bases and the J gene lost 9 bases, with 15 bases spanning the gap. CDR3 DNA: TGCGCCAGCAGCCAAGATTCCCGAGGACACTGGCCCCAGCATTTT. Protein product: CASSQDSRGHWPQHF.

The V gene is TRBV18, the J gene TRBJ1-4, with D possibly being TRBD1 (6 bases). Trimming took 5 bases from V and 0 from J, leaving 10 bases between them. Per the germline V gene, CDR1 is KGHSH and CDR2 is LQKENI. The CDR3 is 15 residues long. Here the CDR3 DNA reads TGTGCCAGCTCAGGAAACAGGGCAACTAATGAAAAACTGTTTTTT. Residues: CASSGNRATNEKLFF.

V gene TRBV28 combines with J gene TRBJ2-2; maybe TRBD2 (6 bases). Looked up from germline, CDR1 is MDHEN and CDR2 is SYDVKM. V was shortened by 6 bases and J by 1 base, with 12 bases between the two germline ends. This CDR3 is built from 15 residues. The CDR3 is CASRPGGRNTGELFF. Here the CDR3 DNA reads TGTGCCAGCAGACCCGGGGGACGGAACACCGGGGAGCTGTTTTTT.

The chain employs TRBV29-1 and TRBJ2-5; TRBD2 matches at 8 bases. V lost 4 bases and J lost 5; bases outside the gene matches: 12. CDR1 and CDR2 (germline): SQVTM, ANQGSEA. The CDR3 consists of 15 residues. The CDR3 DNA reads TGCAGCGTTGTGAGCGGGGGCCGCCTATTGGAGACCCAGTACTTC. It translates to CSVVSGGRLLETQYF.

V gene TRBV10-3 combines with J gene TRBJ2-3; 10 bases are shared with TRBD2. Per the germline V gene, CDR1 is ENHRY and CDR2 is SYGVKD. Trimming at V came to 8 bases and at J to 4 bases, leaving 9 bases not matched to a gene. This CDR3 contains 15 residues. For the CDR3, the DNA is TGTGCCATCGCGGCTAGCGGGGGTAGGGCAGATACGCAGTATTTT. Encoded protein: CAIAASGGRADTQYF.

The chain carries TRBV5-4 and TRBJ2-1; D assignment may be TRBD1 or TRBD2 (5 bases each). The CDR3 has 12 amino acids. The V and J ends lost 3 bases and 9 bases respectively, with 10 bases between them. CDR1 is SGHNT, CDR2 YYREEE, per germline (reference sequence). The CDR3 sequence is CASSYGTLEQFF. Written as DNA, the CDR3 is TGTGCCAGCAGCTATGGGACGCTTGAGCAGTTCTTC.

The V gene is TRBV7-6, the J gene TRBJ1-1; TRBD1 might be the D (5 bases). Germline assignment: CDR1 SGHVS and CDR2 FNYEAQ. The CDR3 contains 13 residues. V was pared by 8 bases and J by 0 bases, with 10 bases between. The CDR3 spells CASARGVNTEAFF. The CDR3 DNA reads as TGTGCCAGCGCGCGAGGGGTGAACACTGAAGCTTTCTTT.

There are a few counts of this clone. The rearrangement joins TRBV7-9 to TRBJ2-1, with D unresolved. CDR1 is SEHNR and CDR2 is FQNEAQ in the germline V gene (reference sequence). The length of the CDR3 is 17 residues. The V end lost 6 bases, the J end lost 4 bases, and 22 bases lay between the germline ends. CDR3 DNA: TGTGCCAGCAGTTACAATCCGGGCCTTCGGGCGTACAATGAGCAGTTCTTC. As protein: CASSYNPGLRAYNEQFF.

This clone was recorded a few times. V usage is TRBV23-1 and J usage is TRBJ2-1; 7 bases map to TRBD1. TRBV23-1 is flagged as an ORF with uncertain function. J gave up 8 bases and V 6 bases, and 7 bases lay outside the gene matches. The CDR3 consists of 13 residues. The CDR3 is CASSRTDRHEQFF. The CDR3 DNA sequence: TGCGCCAGCAGCCGAACGGACAGGCATGAGCAGTTCTTC.

V and J are TRBV18 and TRBJ1-4, with 7 positions matching TRBD1. With 5 bases clipped from V and 4 bases from J, the junction kept 7 bases outside the gene matches. The CDR3 totals 15 residues. Germline loops: CDR1 KGHSH, CDR2 LQKENI. DNA of the CDR3: TGTGCCAGCTCAAGAACAGGGGCCATTAATGAAAAACTGTTTTTT. This encodes CASSRTGAINEKLFF. The complete variable domain, with remaining parts taken from reference TRBV18 and TRBJ1-4, reads NAGVMQNPRHLVRRRGQEARLRCSPMKGHSHVYWYRQLPEEGLKFMVYLQKENIIDESGMPKERFSAEFPKEGPSILRIQQVVRGDSAAYFCASSRTGAINEKLFFGSGTQLSVL.

Only a few counts were recorded for this clone. The CDR3 coding sequence is TGTGCCAGTAGTGGGGGACCGAACACTGAAGCTTTCTTT. It translates to CASSGGPNTEAFF. This chain uses TRBV19 with TRBJ1-1; a possible D gene is TRBD1 (5 bases). Per the germline V gene, CDR1 is LNHDA and CDR2 is SQIVND (reference sequence). Deletions cut 5 bases from V and 1 base from J, with 8 bases between. CDR3 length: 13 amino acids.

This chain uses TRBV11-2 with TRBJ2-3; D is uncertain. Germline CDR1 SGHAT, CDR2 FQNNGV. The CDR3 is 14 residues long. V was clipped by 5 bases and J by 1 base, with 10 bases between them. CDR3 residues: CASSPRTGTDTQYF. As DNA, the CDR3 is TGTGCCAGCAGCCCAAGGACCGGCACAGATACGCAGTATTTT.

The V gene is TRBV10-1, the J gene TRBJ2-2; 8 bases line up with TRBD1. The CDR3 has 16 residues. V shed 0 bases, J shed 4 bases, and the junction held 4 bases outside the gene matches. Germline assignment: CDR1 WNHNN and CDR2 SYGVQD (reference sequence). The DNA for the CDR3 is TGCGCCAGCAGTGAGTCGCGGACAGGGCGCACCGGGGAGCTGTTTTTT. This encodes CASSESRTGRTGELFF.

The chain uses TRBV7-9 and TRBJ1-1, with D unclear. The CDR3 runs to 11 residues. V lost 2 bases to trimming and J lost 4 bases, with 2 bases between them. Germline CDR1 SEHNR, CDR2 FQNEAQ (reference sequence). The CDR3 nucleotides are TGTGCCAGCAGCTTATCCACTGAAGCTTTCTTT. Protein sequence: CASSLSTEAFF. The complete variable domain, with remaining parts taken from reference TRBV7-9 and TRBJ1-1, reads DTGVSQNPRHKITKRGQNVTFRCDPISEHNRLYWYRQTLGQGPEFLTYFQNEAQLEKSRLLSDRFSAERPKGSFSTLEIQRTEQGDSAMYLCASSLSTEAFFGQGTRLTVV.

The chain carries TRBV5-4 and TRBJ1-1; perhaps TRBD1 as D (5 bases). Trimming pared 0 bases from V and 2 bases from J, leaving 17 bases between. Germline V gives CDR1 SGHNT, CDR2 YYREEE (reference sequence). The CDR3 is 17 amino acids. This CDR3 is CASSLVGYRGGNTEAFF. CDR3 nucleotides: TGTGCCAGCAGCTTGGTGGGATATAGGGGAGGTAACACTGAAGCTTTCTTT.

A single count supports this clone. The CDR3 nucleotides read TGTGCCAGCAGCTTAGAATTTCAGGGAGAGACCCAGTACTTC. This encodes CASSLEFQGETQYF. The rearrangement joins TRBV7-6 to TRBJ2-5; weak D call: TRBD1 (5 bases). V dropped 1 base and J dropped 4 bases, with 10 bases sitting between them. Germline-derived CDR1 and CDR2 are SGHVS and FNYEAQ. This CDR3 spans 14 amino acids.

This clone was observed once. J is TRBJ1-6 and V is TRBV14; D is uncertain. Germline CDR1 SGHDN, CDR2 FVKESK. V shed 0 bases and J shed 6 bases, with 9 bases lying between them. The CDR3 length is 15 residues. In nucleotides, the CDR3 is TGTGCCAGCAGCCAAGATCGGCTTTCTAATTCACCCCTCCACTTT. Translation gives CASSQDRLSNSPLHF.

V usage is TRBV7-6 and J usage is TRBJ1-1, with TRBD1 identical over 9 bases. J gave up 0 bases and V 6 bases, and 8 bases lay outside the gene matches. This CDR3 has 16 residues. Looked up from germline, CDR1 is SGHVS and CDR2 is FNYEAQ. CDR3 sequence reads: CASSRGTGYVNTEAFF. The CDR3 region has the DNA TGTGCCAGCAGTCGCGGGACAGGGTACGTGAACACTGAAGCTTTCTTT.

V and J are TRBV18 and TRBJ2-2; 10 bases are a match to TRBD1. J gave up 1 base and V 1 base, and 6 bases lay outside the gene matches. CDR1 is KGHSH, CDR2 LQKENI, per germline. CDR3 length equals 18 residues. Here the CDR3 DNA reads TGTGCCAGCTCACCACGGGACAGGGGATCCCTGAACACCGGGGAGCTGTTTTTT. It yields the protein CASSPRDRGSLNTGELFF.

This clone has more than one count but fewer than ten. The genes are TRBV7-2 and TRBJ1-1, with D perhaps matching TRBD1 (6 bases). The germline V gene encodes CDR1 SGHTA and CDR2 FQGNSA. This CDR3 spans 16 amino acids. V shed 3 bases and J shed 8 bases, with 22 bases lying between them. CDR3 coding DNA: TGTGCCAGCAGCTTCCCGGGTGGGGGGCGAACGATAGAAGCTTTCTTT. This codes for CASSFPGGGRTIEAFF.

The chain couples TRBV7-2 to TRBJ2-3, with 9 bases aligning to TRBD2. In germline, CDR1 is SGHTA, CDR2 FQGNSA. CDR3 length equals 15 residues. V lost 6 bases, J lost 4 bases, and 8 bases stayed unmatched. CDR3 loop: CASRDYSGGADTQYF. The CDR3 nucleotides are TGTGCCAGCAGAGATTATAGCGGGGGTGCAGATACGCAGTATTTT.

The genes are TRBV18 and TRBJ1-2; 11 positions match TRBD1. Germline V gives CDR1 KGHSH, CDR2 LQKENI. J lost 4 bases, V lost 3 bases, and 10 bases had no gene match. This CDR3 has 17 amino acids. This CDR3 is CASSPHISDRGPYGYTF. CDR3 DNA sequence: TGTGCCAGCTCACCCCATATCTCGGACAGGGGGCCCTATGGCTACACCTTC.

CDR3 loop: CASSSILAGPPIHEQYF. The CDR3 DNA sequence: TGTGCCAGCAGTAGTATCCTAGCGGGTCCACCAATCCACGAGCAGTACTTC. The chain carries TRBV27 and TRBJ2-7; TRBD2 matches 8 bases. This CDR3 comprises 17 residues. The V gene end was trimmed by 5 bases and the J gene end by 5 bases; junction bases not matched to a gene: 17. Germline CDR1 reads MNHEY; CDR2 reads SMNVEV (reference sequence).

This clone was detected once. J is TRBJ2-6 and V is TRBV19; a weak D match, TRBD1 (6 bases). Germline lookup yields CDR1 LNHDA and CDR2 SQIVND (reference sequence). Trimming cost V 3 bases and J 10 bases, with 10 bases left between them. The CDR3 length is 13 residues. Here the CDR3 reads CASSILGGNVLTF. CDR3 in DNA: TGTGCCAGTAGTATCTTAGGGGGTAACGTCCTGACTTTC. Based on the CDR3 plus reference TRBV19 and TRBJ2-6, the full variable domain is DGGITQSPKYLFRKEGQNVTLSCEQNLNHDAMYWYRQDPGQGLRLIYYSQIVNDFQKGDIAEGYSVSREKKESFPLTVTSAQKNPTAFYLCASSILGGNVLTFGAGSRLTVL.

This chain connects TRBV27 to TRBJ2-7, with D hard to call. V was shortened by 0 bases and J by 3 bases, with 0 bases between the two germline ends. Germline V gives CDR1 MNHEY, CDR2 SMNVEV (reference sequence). The CDR3 covers 11 residues. The CDR3 nucleotides are TGTGCCAGCAGTTTATCCTACGAGCAGTACTTC. Encoded protein: CASSLSYEQYF.

The chain joins TRBV6-1 to TRBJ1-2, with D perhaps matching TRBD1 (5 bases). The V and J ends lost 7 bases and 3 bases respectively, with 18 bases between them. CDR1 MNHNS and CDR2 SASEGT come from the germline V gene. This CDR3 contains 15 residues. The CDR3 region is CASIANRIRDYGYTF. The CDR3 DNA sequence: TGTGCCAGCATCGCTAACAGGATCCGGGACTATGGCTACACCTTC.